Each of the 8 T cell receptor beta chains below was sequenced from the same sample in a study of T cell repertoires and HLA-DP antigens (dated by TCRdb to 2016 to 2019). The library was obtained by the immunoSEQ multiplex PCR assay. TCRdb carries this immuneACCESS record with in-frame sequences only. Its versions omit some clonotypes, under half of them owing to an unresolved V gene in the studies checked, with the rest unexplained. The sample profile shows 65,000 to 90,000 clones; about 80% of them were found once. The ten largest clonotypes hold about 1.4% of the sample. Their specific antigens are unknown. The specimen was CD4+ T cells from PBMCs. These receptors originate from a man aged 60 to 75 in good health and CMV-seronegative.

This chain links TRBV29-1 with TRBJ1-2, with D hard to call. This CDR3 contains 12 residues. From germline, CDR1 is SQVTM and CDR2 ANQGSEA. Trimming removed 7 bases from V and 2 bases from J, with 11 bases in between. In DNA, the CDR3 is TGCAGCGCCGGATCGGGGAACTATGGCTACACCTTC. It encodes CSAGSGNYGYTF.

The chain links TRBV7-8 to TRBJ1-2; unclear D gene. From germline, CDR1 is SGHVS and CDR2 FQNEAQ. The length of the CDR3 is 13 residues. The V end was cut by 5 bases, the J end by 8 bases, with 15 bases between. The CDR3 reads CASSPRTSGGYTF. CDR3 DNA: TGTGCCAGCAGCCCGAGGACGTCGGGCGGCTACACCTTC.

The chain uses TRBV29-1 and TRBJ2-3; D gene ambiguous. The CDR3 sequence is 13 residues long. Germline V lookup: CDR1 SQVTM, CDR2 ANQGSEA. Trimming took 6 bases from V and 14 from J, leaving 24 bases between them. This chain's CDR3 is CSVVLNADGKSYF. CDR3 bases: TGCAGCGTGGTCTTGAACGCCGATGGGAAGTCGTATTTT.

The J gene is TRBJ2-1, the V gene TRBV5-1; TRBD2 agrees at 8 bases. V dropped 4 bases and J dropped 8; count of bases not matched to a gene: 11. In germline, CDR1 is SGHRS, CDR2 YFSETQ. This CDR3 spans 15 amino acids. The CDR3 loop is CASSPLAGGLYEQFF. Here the CDR3 DNA reads TGCGCCAGCAGCCCCCTTGCGGGAGGTTTGTATGAGCAGTTCTTC.

The chain recombines TRBV4-1 with TRBJ1-4; 8 bases agree with TRBD1. Germline V lookup: CDR1 MGHRA, CDR2 YSYEKL. Trimming took 3 bases from V and 0 from J; bases not matched to a gene: 6. This CDR3 spans 17 amino acids. In nucleotides, the CDR3 is TGCGCCAGCAGCCAGCGGGACAGGATAACAACTAATGAAAAACTGTTTTTT. Its protein product is CASSQRDRITTNEKLFF.

The J gene is TRBJ1-4, the V gene TRBV7-8; D possibly corresponds to TRBD1 (5 bases). Trimming removed 5 bases from V and 8 bases from J, with 18 bases in between. There are 15 residues in the CDR3. The V gene's germline CDR1 is SGHVS and CDR2 FQNEAQ. The CDR3 DNA reads as TGTGCCAGCAGCGAGAGCGGGACCGGGAGGGAAAAACTGTTTTTT. It translates to CASSESGTGREKLFF.

V usage is TRBV6-1 and J usage is TRBJ2-7; TRBD1 agrees at 9 bases. With 2 bases clipped from V and 2 bases from J, the junction kept 13 bases outside the gene matches. Germline V gene lookup returns CDR1 MNHNS and CDR2 SASEGT. The CDR3 has 18 amino acids. DNA of the CDR3: TGTGCCAGCAGTGAAAAAGGAGGGAACAGGGGGCCGACCTACGAGCAGTACGTC. This gives the protein CASSEKGGNRGPTYEQYV.

The V call is TRBV5-1, the J call TRBJ2-1; D could derive from TRBD1 or TRBD2 (5 bases each). The CDR3 is 17 amino acids. V lost 4 bases to trimming and J lost 8 bases, with 25 bases between them. From germline, CDR1 is SGHRS and CDR2 YFSETQ. CDR3 DNA: TGCGCCAGCAGCACGGGACCGAGGGACGCCTCGAGGTATGAGCAGTTCTTC. Translation gives CASSTGPRDASRYEQFF.